The next 9 T cell receptor beta chains were all read from a single sample in a study of technical replicates of blood from a few donors (dated by TCRdb to the late 2010s). The library was obtained by the immunoSEQ multiplex PCR assay. This immuneACCESS table, as held by TCRdb, lists in-frame sequences with V and J called but not all clones. Of the missing ones, under half trace to an unresolved V gene in checked studies; the others have no known cause. The sample yields 60,000 to 90,000 clones; approximately 97% were counted once. The ten top clones hold almost 0.3% of the sample. The source material was T cells isolated from PBMCs. These receptor sequences come from a human donor in good health.

The V call is TRBV21-1, the J call TRBJ1-1; the D call TRBD1 from the table was never checked on the DNA. TRBV21-1 is deemed a pseudogene. This CDR3 has 19 amino acids. The DNA of the CDR3 is TGTGCCAGCAGCCCGCATCCTACCGATGGGACAGCCATGAACACTGAAGCTTTCTTT. Its translation is CASSPHPTDGTAMNTEAFF.

The gene calls are TRBV7-8 and TRBJ2-3; D may be TRBD2 (6 bases). Trimming cost V 4 bases and J 0 bases, with 14 bases left between them. The germline V gene encodes CDR1 SGHVS and CDR2 FQNEAQ. This CDR3 region has 16 residues. This CDR3 reads CASSSRRELSTDTQYF. The CDR3 DNA sequence: TGTGCCAGCAGCTCCCGGAGGGAATTAAGCACAGATACGCAGTATTTT. The full variable domain, with the rest looked up from reference TRBV7-8 and TRBJ2-3, is GAGVSQSPRYKVAKRGQDVALRCDPISGHVSLFWYQQALGQGPEFLTYFQNEAQLDKSGLPSDRFFAERPEGSVSTLKIQRTQQEDSAVYLCASSSRRELSTDTQYFGPGTRLTVL.

The CDR3 loop is CASSDQRRGDTGELFF. The CDR3 nucleotides read TGCGCCAGCAGTGACCAGCGGAGAGGTGATACCGGGGAGCTGTTTTTT. The chain recombines TRBV10-1 with TRBJ2-2; a weak D match, TRBD2 (5 bases). The CDR3 extends over 16 amino acids. Germline V gene sequence: CDR1 WNHNN, CDR2 SYGVQD (reference sequence). The V end lost 3 bases, the J end lost 5 bases, and 16 bases lay between the germline ends.

The V call is TRBV2, the J call TRBJ2-1; 9 positions agree with TRBD2. CDR1 and CDR2 (germline): SNHLY, FYNNEI. V gave up 5 bases and J gave up 6 bases; unmatched junction bases: 5. This CDR3 region has 14 residues. CDR3 in DNA: TGTGCCAGCAGTCGACTAGCGGCCGGCAATGAGCAGTTCTTC. This gives the protein CASSRLAAGNEQFF.

This clone was observed a few times. V usage is TRBV19 and J usage is TRBJ2-2, with 8 bases lining up with TRBD2. Germline lookup yields CDR1 LNHDA and CDR2 SQIVND (reference sequence). With V trimmed by 5 bases and J by 6 bases, 5 bases remained unmatched. The CDR3 length is 14 residues. DNA for the CDR3: TGTGCCAGTAGTCCGGGACTAGTTTCCGGGGAGCTGTTTTTT. Protein product: CASSPGLVSGELFF.

V gene TRBV30 combines with J gene TRBJ2-1, with a tentative D call TRBD2 (6 bases). V was pared by 0 bases and J by 7 bases, with 10 bases between. Per germline, CDR1 GTSNPN and CDR2 SVGIG (reference sequence). This CDR3 is 13 amino acids long. The DNA of the CDR3 is TGTGCCTGGAGTGTACTTGGGGGGAATGAGCAGTTCTTC. This codes for CAWSVLGGNEQFF.

CDR3 loop: CASSVAGDSSYEQYF. CDR3 bases: TGTGCCAGCAGCGTAGCCGGGGACAGCTCCTACGAGCAGTACTTC. The chain joins TRBV9 to TRBJ2-7; 7 bases fit TRBD1. V was pared by 0 bases and J by 0 bases, with 3 bases of the junction left unmatched. Germline CDR1 reads SGDLS; CDR2 reads YYNGEE. The CDR3 runs 15 residues.

The chain links TRBV5-1 to TRBJ1-1, with 9 bases lining up with TRBD1. CDR3 length: 15 amino acids. V trimming: 4 bases; J trimming: 3 bases; junction bases outside the gene matches: 7. The germline CDR1 and CDR2 sequences are SGHRS and YFSETQ. The CDR3 DNA reads as TGCGCCAGCAGCGAACCGACAGGGGGGGACACTGAAGCTTTCTTT. Translation gives CASSEPTGGDTEAFF.

The chain is built from TRBV5-4 and TRBJ2-5, with D tentatively TRBD2 (5 bases). Trimming pared 7 bases from V and 1 base from J, leaving 11 bases between. CDR1 SGHNT and CDR2 YYREEE come from the germline V gene (reference sequence). The CDR3 contains 13 residues. This CDR3 reads CASGPRGQETQYF. Here the CDR3 DNA reads TGTGCCAGCGGGCCCCGGGGCCAAGAGACCCAGTACTTC.